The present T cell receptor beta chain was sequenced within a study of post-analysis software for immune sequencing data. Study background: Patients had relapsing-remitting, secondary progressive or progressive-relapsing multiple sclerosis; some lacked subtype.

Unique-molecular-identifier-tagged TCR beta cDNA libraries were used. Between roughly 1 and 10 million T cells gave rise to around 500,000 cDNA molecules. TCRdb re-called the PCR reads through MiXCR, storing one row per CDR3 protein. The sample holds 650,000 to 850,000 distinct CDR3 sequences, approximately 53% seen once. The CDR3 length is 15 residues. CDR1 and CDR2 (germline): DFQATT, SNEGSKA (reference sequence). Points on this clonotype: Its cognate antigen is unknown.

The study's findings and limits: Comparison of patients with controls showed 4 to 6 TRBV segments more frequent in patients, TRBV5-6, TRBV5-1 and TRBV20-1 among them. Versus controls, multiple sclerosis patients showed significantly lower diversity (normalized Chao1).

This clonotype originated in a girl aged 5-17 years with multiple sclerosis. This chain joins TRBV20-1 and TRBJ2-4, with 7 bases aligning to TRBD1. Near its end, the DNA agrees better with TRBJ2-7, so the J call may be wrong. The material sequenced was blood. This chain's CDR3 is CSAIPLRQGSYEQYF. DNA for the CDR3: TGCAGTGCTATACCCCTTCGACAGGGCTCCTACGAGCAGTACTTC.